The entry below gives a single T cell receptor beta chain sequence along with its context. What it binds is unknown. Clones were sequenced by immunoSEQ multiplex PCR, and TCRdb holds only the in-frame ones, with some missing. The sample holds about 160,000 clones; about nine tenths are singletons and the top ten take approximately 2%. These data come from a study of T cell responses to AZD1222 COVID-19 vaccine. Notes on the study in general: Within unmutated variant regions lay the reported targets of nearly half of spike-specific TCRs. The study identified only 6 or 7 AZD1222 recipients as seropositive at baseline. Rises in breadth and depth of Spike-specific TCRs came after two AZD1222 doses.

Looked up from germline, CDR1 is MDHEN and CDR2 is SYDVKM. CDR3 length equals 15 residues. V lost 7 bases, J lost 10 bases, and 20 bases lay in between. Material: peripheral blood, obtained on day 0 of AZD1222 vaccination. This receptor was obtained from an adult in good health. The chain employs TRBV28 and TRBJ1-6; D is unclear. DNA for the CDR3: TGTGCCAGCAAGTTGCCCGACCGGGTAGGGTCACCCCTCCACTTT. Translating gives CASKLPDRVGSPLHF. The variable domain in full, completed from reference TRBV28 and TRBJ1-6, reads DVKVTQSSRYLVKRTGEKVFLECVQDMDHENMFWYRQDPGLGLRLIYFSYDVKMKEKGDIPEGYSVSREKKERFSLILESASTNQTSMYLCASKLPDRVGSPLHFGNGTRLTVT.